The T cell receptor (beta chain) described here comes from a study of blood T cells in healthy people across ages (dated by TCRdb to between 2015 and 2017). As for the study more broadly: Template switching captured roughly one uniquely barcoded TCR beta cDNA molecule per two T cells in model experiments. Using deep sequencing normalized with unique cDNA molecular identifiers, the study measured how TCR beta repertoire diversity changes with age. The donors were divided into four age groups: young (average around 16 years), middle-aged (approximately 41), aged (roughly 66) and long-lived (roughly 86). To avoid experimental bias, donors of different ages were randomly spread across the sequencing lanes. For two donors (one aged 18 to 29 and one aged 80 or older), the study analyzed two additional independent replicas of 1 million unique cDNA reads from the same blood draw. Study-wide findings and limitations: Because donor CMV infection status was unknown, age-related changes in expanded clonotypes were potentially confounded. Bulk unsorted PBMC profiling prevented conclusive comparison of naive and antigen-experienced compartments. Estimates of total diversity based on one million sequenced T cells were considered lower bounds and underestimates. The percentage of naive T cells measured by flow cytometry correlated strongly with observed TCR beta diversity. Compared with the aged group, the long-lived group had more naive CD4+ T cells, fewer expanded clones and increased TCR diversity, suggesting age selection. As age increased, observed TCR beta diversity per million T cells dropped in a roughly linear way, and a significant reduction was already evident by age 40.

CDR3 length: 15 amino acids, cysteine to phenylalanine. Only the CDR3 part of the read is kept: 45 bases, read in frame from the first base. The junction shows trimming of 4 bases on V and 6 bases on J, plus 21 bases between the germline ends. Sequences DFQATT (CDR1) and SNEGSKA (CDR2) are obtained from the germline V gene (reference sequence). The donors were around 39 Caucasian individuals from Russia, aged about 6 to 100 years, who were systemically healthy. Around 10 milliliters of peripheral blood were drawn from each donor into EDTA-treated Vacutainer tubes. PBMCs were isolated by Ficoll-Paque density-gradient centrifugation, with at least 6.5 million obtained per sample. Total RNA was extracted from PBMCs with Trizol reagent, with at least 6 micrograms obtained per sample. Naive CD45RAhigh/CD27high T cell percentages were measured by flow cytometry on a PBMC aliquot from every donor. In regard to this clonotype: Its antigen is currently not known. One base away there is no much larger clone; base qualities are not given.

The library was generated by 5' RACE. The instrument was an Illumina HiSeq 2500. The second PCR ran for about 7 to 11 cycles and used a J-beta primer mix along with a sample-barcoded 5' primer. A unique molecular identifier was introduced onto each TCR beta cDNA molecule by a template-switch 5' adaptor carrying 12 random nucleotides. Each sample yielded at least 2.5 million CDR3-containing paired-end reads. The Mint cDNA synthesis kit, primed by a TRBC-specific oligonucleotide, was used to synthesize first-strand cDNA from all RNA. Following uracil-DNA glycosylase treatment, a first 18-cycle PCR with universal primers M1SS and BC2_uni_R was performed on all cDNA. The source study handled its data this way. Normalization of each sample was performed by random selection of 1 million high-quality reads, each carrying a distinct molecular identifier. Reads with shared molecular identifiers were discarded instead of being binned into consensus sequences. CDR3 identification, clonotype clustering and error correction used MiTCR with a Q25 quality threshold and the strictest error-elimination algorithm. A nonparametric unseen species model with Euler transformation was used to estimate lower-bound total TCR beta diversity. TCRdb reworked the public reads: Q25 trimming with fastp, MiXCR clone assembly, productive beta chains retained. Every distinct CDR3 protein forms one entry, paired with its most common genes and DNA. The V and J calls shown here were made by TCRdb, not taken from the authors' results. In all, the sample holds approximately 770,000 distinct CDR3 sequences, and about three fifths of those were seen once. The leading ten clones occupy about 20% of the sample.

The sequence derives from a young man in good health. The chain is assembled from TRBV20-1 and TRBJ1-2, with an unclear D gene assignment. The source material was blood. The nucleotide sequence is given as TGCAGTGCTACGGACGGACTAACTTTGCGAGATGGCTACACCTTC. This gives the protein CSATDGLTLRDGYTF.